This T cell receptor (beta chain) was sequenced in a study of T-cell memory formation after mild COVID-19. The CDR3 length is 14 residues. Trimming cost V 5 bases and J 7 bases; bases outside gene matches: 6. CDR1 is LNHDA, CDR2 SQIVND, per germline (reference sequence). Study-level findings and limits: The study detected some responding clones in pre-infection memory, suggesting cross-reactive memory joined.

TCRdb reanalysed the 5' RACE reads using MiXCR and keeps one entry per CDR3 protein. The sample has 560,000 or so distinct CDR3 sequences, around 15% seen once; the top ten hold about 8.6%. In the case of this clonotype: Its specificity is not known.

This receptor was taken from an adult woman who had mild COVID-19 (a few samples of this study predate the infection). Cell type and time point are not known. The sequenced material came from PBMCs or a T cell subset sorted from them (not recorded which). The chain couples TRBV19 to TRBJ2-1; TRBD2 aligns across 9 bases. The CDR3 nucleotides are TGTGCCAGTAGTGCGGGGGGGGCCGGGAATGAGCAGTTCTTC. Protein product: CASSAGGAGNEQFF.